One sample yielded the 14 T cell receptor beta chains listed below, sequenced in a study of OX40 agonist ivuxolimab in advanced cancers. Clones were sequenced by immunoSEQ multiplex PCR, and TCRdb holds only the in-frame ones, with some missing. The sample holds 57,000 or so clones, about 86% seen once. Sequences were derived from CD4+ or CD8+ T cells sorted from blood, sampled in a trial of the OX40 agonist ivuxolimab. These receptors all stem from an adult with an advanced solid tumor such as melanoma, head and neck, liver or kidney cancer.

The rearrangement links TRBV4-2 to TRBJ1-2; 9 nucleotides align to TRBD1. Per germline, CDR1 LGHNA and CDR2 YNFKEQ. The CDR3 length is 15 residues. The V and J ends lost 4 bases and 4 bases, in that order; junction bases with no gene match: 7. CDR3 in DNA: TGTGCCAGCAGCCTGGGACAGGGCGAATTCTATGGCTACACCTTC. This gives the protein CASSLGQGEFYGYTF.

The CDR3, as DNA: TGTGCCAGCGGGCAGGTGAGCACAGATACGCAGTATTTT. Protein: CASGQVSTDTQYF. The genes are TRBV2 and TRBJ2-3, with D unclear. Looked up from germline, CDR1 is SNHLY and CDR2 is FYNNEI. V lost 8 bases and J lost 0, with 9 bases in between. The CDR3 loop spans 13 amino acids.

V and J are TRBV7-2 and TRBJ1-6, with D perhaps matching TRBD1 (5 bases). The CDR3 totals 14 residues. In germline, CDR1 is SGHTA, CDR2 FQGNSA. The V end was cut by 5 bases, the J end by 5 bases, with 10 bases between. The CDR3 region is CASSPQGNNSPLHF. The CDR3 DNA follows: TGTGCCAGCAGCCCCCAGGGAAATAATTCACCCCTCCACTTT. Drawing the rest from reference TRBV7-2 and TRBJ1-6, the complete variable domain is GAGVSQSPSNKVTEKGKDVELRCDPISGHTALYWYRQSLGQGLEFLIYFQGNSAPDKSGLPSDRFSAERTGGSVSTLTIQRTQQEDSAVYLCASSPQGNNSPLHFGNGTRLTVT.

The chain couples TRBV19 to TRBJ1-4; possible D gene TRBD1, 5 bases. This CDR3 comprises 14 residues. The germline V gene encodes CDR1 LNHDA and CDR2 SQIVND (reference sequence). The V end was cut by 6 bases, the J end by 8 bases, with 16 bases between. The DNA for the CDR3 is TGTGCCAGTAGGCGGACATCGTTACGCGAAAAACTGTTTTTT. Amino acids: CASRRTSLREKLFF. Drawing the rest from reference TRBV19 and TRBJ1-4, the complete variable domain is DGGITQSPKYLFRKEGQNVTLSCEQNLNHDAMYWYRQDPGQGLRLIYYSQIVNDFQKGDIAEGYSVSREKKESFPLTVTSAQKNPTAFYLCASRRTSLREKLFFGSGTQLSVL.

CDR3 nucleotide sequence: TGCGCCAGCAGCTTGGCGGGGGGCGGCTACGAGCAGTACTTC. Translating gives CASSLAGGGYEQYF. The chain uses TRBV5-1 and TRBJ2-7, with TRBD2 as a possible D gene (7 bases). The CDR3 is 14 amino acids. The germline V gene has CDR1 SGHRS and CDR2 YFSETQ. V was pared by 0 bases and J by 3 bases, with 10 bases between.

The chain joins TRBV30 to TRBJ2-5; unclear D gene. Trimming cost V 0 bases and J 1 base, with 0 bases left between them. Germline values: CDR1 GTSNPN, CDR2 SVGIG (reference sequence). This CDR3 comprises 11 residues. CDR3 region: CAWSVQETQYF. For the CDR3, the DNA is TGTGCCTGGAGTGTCCAAGAGACCCAGTACTTC.

The J gene is TRBJ1-2, the V gene TRBV6-5; TRBD1 matches at 7 bases. The germline V gene has CDR1 MNHEY and CDR2 SVGAGI. This CDR3 contains 11 residues. V dropped 6 bases and J dropped 5; count of bases not matched to a gene: 0. CDR3 amino acids: CASRQGYGYTF. The CDR3 DNA is TGTGCCAGCAGACAGGGGTATGGCTACACCTTC.

The rearrangement uses TRBV6-1 and TRBJ2-2, with 7 bases lining up with TRBD2. The CDR3 is made up of 14 amino acids. J was trimmed by 4 bases and V by 7 bases; bases with no gene match: 6. Germline V gene lookup returns CDR1 MNHNS and CDR2 SASEGT. For the CDR3, the DNA is TGTGCCAGCATCTTGGGAGGGCCCACCGGGGAGCTGTTTTTT. Residues: CASILGGPTGELFF.

In nucleotides, the CDR3 is TGTGCCAGTAGTATGCAGGGAATAACTAATGAAAAACTGTTTTTT. Its translation: CASSMQGITNEKLFF. V usage is TRBV19 and J usage is TRBJ1-4; D might be TRBD1 (5 bases). CDR1 and CDR2 from the germline V gene are LNHDA and SQIVND (reference sequence). With 3 bases removed from V and 1 base from J, the gap between germline ends came to 9 bases. The CDR3 totals 15 residues.

For the CDR3, the DNA is TGTGCCAGCAGCCAAGACCCCACAGATACGCAGTATTTT. Protein sequence: CASSQDPTDTQYF. The V call is TRBV14, the J call TRBJ2-3, with D unresolved. Trimming stripped 0 bases from V and 2 bases from J, with 3 bases between. Germline V gene sequence: CDR1 SGHDN, CDR2 FVKESK. This CDR3 comprises 13 residues. The variable domain in full, with the rest retrieved from reference TRBV14 and TRBJ2-3, is EAGVTQFPSHSVIEKGQTVTLRCDPISGHDNLYWYRRVMGKEIKFLLHFVKESKQDESGMPNNRFLAERTGGTYSTLKVQPAELEDSGVYFCASSQDPTDTQYFGPGTRLTVL.

This clone was detected only once. The chain links TRBV29-1 to TRBJ2-7; 10 positions match TRBD1. Trimming cost V 6 bases and J 1 base; bases outside gene matches: 6. Looked up from germline, CDR1 is SQVTM and CDR2 is ANQGSEA. CDR3 length equals 14 residues. CDR3 amino acids: CSVAGQGGSYEQYF. The DNA for the CDR3 is TGCAGCGTCGCCGGACAGGGGGGATCCTACGAGCAGTACTTC.

The V call is TRBV2, the J call TRBJ2-7; the D gene is possibly TRBD1 (5 bases). The CDR3 spans 11 residues. The V end was cut by 8 bases, the J end by 2 bases, with 7 bases between. Germline assignment: CDR1 SNHLY and CDR2 FYNNEI. The CDR3 DNA reads as TGTGCCAGCCTAGGGGCCTACGAGCAGTACTTC. Its translation is CASLGAYEQYF.

The chain recombines TRBV6-1 with TRBJ1-4; the D gene is possibly TRBD1 (6 bases). The CDR3 is 15 residues long. V was trimmed by 6 bases and J by 5 bases, leaving 16 bases between them. Germline assignment: CDR1 MNHNS and CDR2 SASEGT. This CDR3 is CASRMTGGGNEKLFF. CDR3 coding DNA: TGTGCCAGCAGAATGACAGGAGGTGGGAATGAAAAACTGTTTTTT.

The sample holds one count of this clone. The chain couples TRBV6-1 to TRBJ1-2, with 8 bases fitting TRBD1. The CDR3 totals 15 residues. V lost 2 bases and J lost 8; bases outside the gene matches: 10. From germline, CDR1 is MNHNS and CDR2 SASEGT. CDR3 nucleotides: TGTGCCAGCAGTGAATTACCCGGACAGGGAGGGGGCTACACCTTC. Amino acid sequence: CASSELPGQGGGYTF.